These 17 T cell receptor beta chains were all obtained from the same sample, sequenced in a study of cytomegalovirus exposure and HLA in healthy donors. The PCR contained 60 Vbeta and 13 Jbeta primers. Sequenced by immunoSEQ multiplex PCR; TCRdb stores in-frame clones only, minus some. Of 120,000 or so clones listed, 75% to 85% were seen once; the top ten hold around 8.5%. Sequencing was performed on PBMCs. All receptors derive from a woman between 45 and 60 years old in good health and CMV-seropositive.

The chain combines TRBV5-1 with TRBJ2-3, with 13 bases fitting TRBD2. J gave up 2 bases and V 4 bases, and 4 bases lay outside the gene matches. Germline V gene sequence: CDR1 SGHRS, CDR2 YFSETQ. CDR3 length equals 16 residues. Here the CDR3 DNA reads TGCGCCAGCAGCCTGACTAGCGGGGGGAACACAGATACGCAGTATTTT. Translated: CASSLTSGGNTDTQYF.

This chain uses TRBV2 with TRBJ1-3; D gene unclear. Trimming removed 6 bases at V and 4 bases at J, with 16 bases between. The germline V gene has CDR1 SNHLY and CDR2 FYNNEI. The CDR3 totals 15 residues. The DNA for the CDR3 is TGTGCCAGCAGACCAAACAGCTTGCTCGGAAACACCATATATTTT. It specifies CASRPNSLLGNTIYF. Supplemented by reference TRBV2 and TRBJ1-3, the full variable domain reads EPEVTQTPSHQVTQMGQEVILRCVPISNHLYFYWYRQILGQKVEFLVSFYNNEISEKSEIFDDQFSVERPDGSNFTLKIRSTKLEDSAMYFCASRPNSLLGNTIYFGEGSWLTVV.

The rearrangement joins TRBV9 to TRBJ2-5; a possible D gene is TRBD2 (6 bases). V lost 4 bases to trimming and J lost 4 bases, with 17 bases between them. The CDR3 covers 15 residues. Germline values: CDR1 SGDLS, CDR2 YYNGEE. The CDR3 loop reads CASSLGGISGETQYF. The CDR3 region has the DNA TGTGCCAGCAGCCTCGGGGGAATATCGGGAGAGACCCAGTACTTC.

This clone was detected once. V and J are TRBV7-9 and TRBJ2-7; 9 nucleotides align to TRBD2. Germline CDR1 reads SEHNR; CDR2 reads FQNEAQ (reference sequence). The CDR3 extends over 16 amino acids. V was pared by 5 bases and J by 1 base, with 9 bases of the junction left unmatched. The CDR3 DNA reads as TGTGCCAGCAGCCCGGGCATAGCGGGAGTATCCTACGAGCAGTACTTC. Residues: CASSPGIAGVSYEQYF.

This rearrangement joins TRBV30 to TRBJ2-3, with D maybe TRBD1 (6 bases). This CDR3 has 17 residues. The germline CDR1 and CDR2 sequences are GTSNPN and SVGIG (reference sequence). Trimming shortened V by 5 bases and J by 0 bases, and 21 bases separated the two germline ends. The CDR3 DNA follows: TGTGCCTGGTCTAGGGGGAGAAGGTTTCCCAGCACAGATACGCAGTATTTT. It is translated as CAWSRGRRFPSTDTQYF.

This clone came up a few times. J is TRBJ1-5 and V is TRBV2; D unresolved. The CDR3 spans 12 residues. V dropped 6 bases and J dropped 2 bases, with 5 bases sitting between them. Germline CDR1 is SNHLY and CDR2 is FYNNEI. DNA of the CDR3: TGTGCCAGCAGCAGTGGCAATCAGCCCCAGCATTTT. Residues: CASSSGNQPQHF.

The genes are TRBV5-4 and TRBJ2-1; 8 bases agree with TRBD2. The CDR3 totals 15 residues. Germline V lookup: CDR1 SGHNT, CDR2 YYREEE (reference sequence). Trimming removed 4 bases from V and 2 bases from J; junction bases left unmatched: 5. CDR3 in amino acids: CASSPRGGTYNEQFF. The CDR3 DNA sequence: TGTGCCAGCAGCCCCCGGGGGGGGACCTACAATGAGCAGTTCTTC.

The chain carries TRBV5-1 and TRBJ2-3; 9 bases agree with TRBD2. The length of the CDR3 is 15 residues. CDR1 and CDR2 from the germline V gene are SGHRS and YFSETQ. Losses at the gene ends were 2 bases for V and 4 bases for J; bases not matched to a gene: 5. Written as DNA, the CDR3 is TGCGCCAGCAGCTTCGGGTCTAGCGGGGCAGATACGCAGTATTTT. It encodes CASSFGSSGADTQYF.

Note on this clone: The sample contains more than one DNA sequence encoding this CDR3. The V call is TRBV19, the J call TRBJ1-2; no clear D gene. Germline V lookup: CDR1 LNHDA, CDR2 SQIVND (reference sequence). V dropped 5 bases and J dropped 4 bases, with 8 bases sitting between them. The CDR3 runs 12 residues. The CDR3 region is CASSPRGYGYTF. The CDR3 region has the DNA TGTGCCAGTAGTCCTCGGGGCTATGGCTACACCTTC.

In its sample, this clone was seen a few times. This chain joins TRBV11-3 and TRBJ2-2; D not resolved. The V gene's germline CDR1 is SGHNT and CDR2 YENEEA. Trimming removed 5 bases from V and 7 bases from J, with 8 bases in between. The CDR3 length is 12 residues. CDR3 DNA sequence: TGTGCCAGCAGCCGCAGAAGCGGGGAGCTGTTTTTT. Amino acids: CASSRRSGELFF.

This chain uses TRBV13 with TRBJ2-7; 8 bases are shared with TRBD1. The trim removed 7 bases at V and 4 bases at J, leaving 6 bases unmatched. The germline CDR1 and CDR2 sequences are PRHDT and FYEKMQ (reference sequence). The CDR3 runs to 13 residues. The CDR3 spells CASTRTGIYEQYF. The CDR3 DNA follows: TGTGCCAGCACCAGGACAGGGATTTACGAGCAGTACTTC.

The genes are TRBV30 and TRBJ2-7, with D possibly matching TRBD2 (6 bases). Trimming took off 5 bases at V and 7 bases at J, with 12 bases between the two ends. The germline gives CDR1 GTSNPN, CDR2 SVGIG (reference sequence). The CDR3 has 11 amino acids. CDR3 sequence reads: CAWGGSGEQYF. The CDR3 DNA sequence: TGTGCCTGGGGAGGGTCGGGGGAGCAGTACTTC.

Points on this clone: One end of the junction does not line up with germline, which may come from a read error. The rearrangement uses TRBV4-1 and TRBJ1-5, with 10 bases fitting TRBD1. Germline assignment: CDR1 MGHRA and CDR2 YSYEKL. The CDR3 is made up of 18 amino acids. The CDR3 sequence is CASSQDPPVTGGNQSQHF. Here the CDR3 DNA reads TGCGCCAGCAGCCAAGATCCCCCTGTGACAGGGGGCAATCAGTCCCAGCATTTT.

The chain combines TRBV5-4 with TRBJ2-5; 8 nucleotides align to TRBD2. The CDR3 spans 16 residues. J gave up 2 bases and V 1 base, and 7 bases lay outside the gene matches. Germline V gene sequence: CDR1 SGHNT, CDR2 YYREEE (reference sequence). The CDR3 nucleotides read TGTGCCAGCAGCTTGCGGGGGGGCCGGGGACAAGAGACCCAGTACTTC. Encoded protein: CASSLRGGRGQETQYF.

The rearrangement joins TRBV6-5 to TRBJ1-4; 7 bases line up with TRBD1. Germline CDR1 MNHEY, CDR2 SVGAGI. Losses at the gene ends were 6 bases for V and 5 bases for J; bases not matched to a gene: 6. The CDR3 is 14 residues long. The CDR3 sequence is CASRTGTANEKLFF. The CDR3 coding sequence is TGTGCCAGCAGAACCGGGACAGCAAATGAAAAACTGTTTTTT.

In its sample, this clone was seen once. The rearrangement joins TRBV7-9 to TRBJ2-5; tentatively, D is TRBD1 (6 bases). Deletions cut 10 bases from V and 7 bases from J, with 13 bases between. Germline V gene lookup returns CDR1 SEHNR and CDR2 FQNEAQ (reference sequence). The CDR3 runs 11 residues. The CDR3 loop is CAIEKQGTQYF. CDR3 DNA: TGTGCCATCGAGAAACAGGGGACCCAGTACTTC.

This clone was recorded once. This CDR3 is CASSPMGLTNEQFF. The CDR3, as DNA: TGTGCCAGCAGCCCGATGGGACTAACCAATGAGCAGTTCTTC. V gene TRBV7-9 combines with J gene TRBJ2-1; 7 bases map to TRBD2. This CDR3 has 14 amino acids. Trimming removed 5 bases from V and 6 bases from J; junction bases left unmatched: 7. The germline V gene has CDR1 SEHNR and CDR2 FQNEAQ (reference sequence).